Listed below are T cell receptor beta chains from one sample, sequenced in a study of blood T cell repertoires in COVID-19. Assay used: immunoSEQ multiplex PCR; TCRdb lists only in-frame clones, some missing. The sample yields 150,000 to 200,000 clones, about four fifths seen once. Material: peripheral blood. The receptors come from a woman between 70 and 85 years old with COVID-19, enrolled during active disease. The CDR3 runs from the conserved cysteine through the conserved F or W. A D gene is named only where the DNA matches it firmly. Only part of the rows carry a size: once, few, many, or a class if the clone is expanded.

V gene	D gene	clone size	J gene	CDR3 DNA	CDR3 protein
TRBV11-2	TRBD2	-	TRBJ2-7	TGTGCCAGCAGCCCTACCGCTATAGCGGGAGGGTCCTATGGCGAGCAGTACTTC	CASSPTAIAGGSYGEQYF
TRBV7-9	-	-	TRBJ2-1	TGTGCCAGCAGCTTAGAGTGGACAACCAATGAGCAGTTCTTC	CASSLEWTTNEQFF
TRBV25-1	TRBD1	-	TRBJ1-2	TGTGCCAGCAGGAGGACAGGGGGTAATAACTATGGCTACACCTTC	CASRRTGGNNYGYTF
TRBV15	-	-	TRBJ2-6	TGTGCCACCAGGGAGACAGCCTCTGGGGCCAACGTCCTGACTTTC	CATRETASGANVLTF
TRBV19	TRBD1	-	TRBJ2-3	TGTGCCAGTAGGGGACAGGGCAAGAACACAGATACGCAGTATTTT	CASRGQGKNTDTQYF
TRBV5-1	-	-	TRBJ1-1	TGCGCCAGCAAGCTTGGGGGGGTCGAGACCACTGAAGCTTTCTTT	CASKLGGVETTEAFF
TRBV10-3	TRBD2	once	TRBJ2-1	TGTGCCATCAGTTTGGGGACTAGTTTCTACAATGAGCAGTTCTTC	CAISLGTSFYNEQFF
TRBV9	TRBD1	-	TRBJ1-2	TGTGCCAGCAGCGTAGCACGGACAGGGCTAGGCTATGGCTACACCTTC	CASSVARTGLGYGYTF
TRBV19	-	-	TRBJ1-5	TGTGCCAGTAGTCTCCAGAGGGATCAGCCCCAGCATTTT	CASSLQRDQPQHF
TRBV5-1	-	-	TRBJ1-2	TGCGCCAGCAGCTTAAACAGGGACTATGGCTACACCTTC	CASSLNRDYGYTF
TRBV5-1	-	few	TRBJ2-2	TGCGCCAGCAGCTTGGGAGCATCCGGGGAGCTGTTTTTT	CASSLGASGELFF
TRBV5-5	TRBD1	-	TRBJ2-1	TGTGCCAGCAGCTCGGGGACAGGGGTGTACAATGAGCAGTTCTTC	CASSSGTGVYNEQFF
TRBV28	TRBD1	-	TRBJ2-6	TGTGCCAGCGGGCAGGGGGTTCTCGGGGCCAACGTCCTGACTTTC	CASGQGVLGANVLTF
TRBV7-8	TRBD2	-	TRBJ2-1	TGTGCCAGCAGCTTAGGACTAGCGGGAGGGCCTCACAATGAGCAGTTCTTC	CASSLGLAGGPHNEQFF
TRBV3-1/TRBV3-2	-	-	TRBJ2-3	TGTGCCAGCAGCCCAGGAGGGCAGGGCACAGATACGCAGTATTTT	CASSPGGQGTDTQYF
TRBV27	-	-	TRBJ2-1	TGTGCCAGCAGCTACCCTGGGGGGTATAATGAGCAGTTCTTC	CASSYPGGYNEQFF
TRBV5-1	TRBD1	-	TRBJ2-5	TGCGCCAGCAGCTTAACAGGGGGCGGGCAAGAGACCCAGTACTTC	CASSLTGGGQETQYF
TRBV9	-	-	TRBJ2-4	TGTGCCAGCAGCGGGTCTAGTAGCAAGAACATTCAGTACTTC	CASSGSSSKNIQYF
TRBV5-6	-	-	TRBJ2-5	TGTGCCAGCAGCTTGGGACAGGCTCGAGAGACCCAGTACTTC	CASSLGQARETQYF
TRBV7-8	-	-	TRBJ1-1	TGTGCCAGCAGCCCGGTCCGGGGAGTGAACACTGAAGCTTTCTTT	CASSPVRGVNTEAFF
TRBV11-2	-	once	TRBJ2-1	TGTGCCAGCAGCTTAGGCAGGGGCGCCTACAATGAGCAGTTCTTC	CASSLGRGAYNEQFF
TRBV5-1	-	-	TRBJ1-1	TGCGCCAGCAGCTTGGAAGGGGCGGGAAGCACTGAAGCTTTCTTT	CASSLEGAGSTEAFF
TRBV5-6	TRBD1	-	TRBJ1-2	TGTGCCAGCAGCTCCCAGGGGGCGCGAGGTGGCTACACCTTC	CASSSQGARGGYTF
TRBV11-3	TRBD1	-	TRBJ2-3	TGTGCCAGCAGCCAGGGACAGGGAACTGGGGATACGCAGTATTTT	CASSQGQGTGDTQYF
TRBV5-1	-	-	TRBJ2-2	TGCGCCAGCAGCTTCGGGGCGAACACCGGGGAGCTGTTTTTT	CASSFGANTGELFF
TRBV18	TRBD2	-	TRBJ2-5	TGTGCCAGCTCACCCGCCCTAGCGGGAGCGGGAGAGACCCAGTACTTC	CASSPALAGAGETQYF
TRBV5-4	-	-	TRBJ2-4	TGTGCCAGCAGCTTGGACAGGGTTAGCATTCAGTACTTC	CASSLDRVSIQYF
TRBV30	-	-	TRBJ1-1	TGTGCCTGGAACAGGGCCAACACTGAAGCTTTCTTT	CAWNRANTEAFF
TRBV5-1	TRBD1	-	TRBJ2-3	TGCGCCAGCAGCTTATACAGGGGGCGTGAAGATACGCAGTATTTT	CASSLYRGREDTQYF
TRBV5-1	TRBD2	once	TRBJ2-1	TGCGCCAGCAGCTTAACGGGACTAGCGGGAGATGAGCAGTTCTTC	CASSLTGLAGDEQFF
TRBV24-1	TRBD1	once	TRBJ2-1	TGTGCCACCAGTGATGCGGACAGGGCCTACAATGAGCAGTTCTTC	CATSDADRAYNEQFF
TRBV12-3/TRBV12-4	-	-	TRBJ2-1	TGTGCCAGCAGTGTCAACAGGGTGCAGTTCTTC	CASSVNRVQFF
TRBV13	-	-	TRBJ2-2	TGTGCCAGCAGCTTAGGGTCGGGGTCCGGGGAGCTGTTTTTT	CASSLGSGSGELFF
TRBV19	TRBD2	-	TRBJ2-3	TGTGCCAGTAGTATCGGGGGGATCCGCACAGATACGCAGTATTTT	CASSIGGIRTDTQYF
TRBV5-1	TRBD1	once	TRBJ2-5	TGCGCCAGCAGCGTCACAGGGGTGGAGACCCAGTACTTC	CASSVTGVETQYF
TRBV19	TRBD1	-	TRBJ2-2	TGTGCCACCCTACCGGGACAGGGTACCGGGGAGCTGTTTTTT	CATLPGQGTGELFF
TRBV7-9	TRBD2	-	TRBJ2-1	TGTGCCAGCACTGGACGGACTAGCGGACTCACCTACAATGAGCAGTTCTTC	CASTGRTSGLTYNEQFF
TRBV7-2	TRBD1	-	TRBJ1-4	TGTGCCAGCAGCCGGGACAGGGGGCCTGGGGCTAATGAAAAACTGTTTTTT	CASSRDRGPGANEKLFF
TRBV5-6	-	-	TRBJ2-7	TGTGCCAGCAGCTTAGGACAGACCTTCTCCTACGAGCAGTACTTC	CASSLGQTFSYEQYF
TRBV6-1	TRBD2	-	TRBJ2-7	TGTGCCAGCAGTGATCAGCGGGAGGCATCCTACGAGCAGTACTTC	CASSDQREASYEQYF
TRBV27	TRBD1	-	TRBJ1-5	TGTGCCAGCAGTCCCCGGGACAGTAATCAGCCCCAGCATTTT	CASSPRDSNQPQHF
TRBV7-2	TRBD1	-	TRBJ1-2	TGTGCCAGCAGCTCGGGGACCAGGACAGGGCTTGGCGGCTACACCTTC	CASSSGTRTGLGGYTF
TRBV28	TRBD1	-	TRBJ1-2	TGTGCCAGCATCACCGGCGGACAGGGGGAGATCTATGGCTACACCTTC	CASITGGQGEIYGYTF
TRBV21-1	-	-	TRBJ2-2	TGTGCCAGCAGCAAATTGCAACAAGGGGAGCTGTTTTTT	CASSKLQQGELFF
TRBV29-1	TRBD1	-	TRBJ2-1	TGCAGCGTTGGGGGCGGGACAGGCTCCTACAATGAGCAGTTCTTC	CSVGGGTGSYNEQFF
TRBV18	TRBD2	-	TRBJ2-2	TGTGCCAGCTCAATACTAGCGGGAATCAACGGGGAGCTGTTTTTT	CASSILAGINGELFF
TRBV5-1	TRBD1	-	TRBJ2-7	TGCGCCAGCAGCTTGAGGGATGGGCCTATTCCGGGACAGGGCCGCGAGCAGTACTTC	CASSLRDGPIPGQGREQYF
TRBV6-2/TRBV6-3	-	-	TRBJ1-5	TGTGCCAGCAGTTATGGGCTTCAGCCCCAGCATTTT	CASSYGLQPQHF
TRBV19	TRBD1	-	TRBJ2-5	TGTGCCAGTAGCGTACCTGGGGACAGGGTCGAGGAGACCCAGTACTTC	CASSVPGDRVEETQYF
TRBV3-1/TRBV3-2	-	-	TRBJ2-1	TGTGCCAGCAGCCAAGTCCGCAGGGAGGCCTACAATGAGCAGTTCTTC	CASSQVRREAYNEQFF
TRBV18	-	-	TRBJ2-3	TGTGCCAGCTCTGCTCAGGCTACAGATACGCAGTATTTT	CASSAQATDTQYF
TRBV7-2	-	-	TRBJ2-1	TGTGCCAGCAGCTTAGGGCGGGCCTACTACAATGAGCAGTTCTTC	CASSLGRAYYNEQFF
TRBV6-1	-	-	TRBJ1-5	TGTGCCAGCAGAGGCTTCGGTGCGGGGCCCCAGCATTTT	CASRGFGAGPQHF
TRBV14	TRBD2	-	TRBJ2-1	TGTGCCAGCAGCCGTTTGGGCGGGAGCTCCTACAATGAGCAGTTCTTC	CASSRLGGSSYNEQFF